This T cell receptor (beta chain) was obtained from a study of cytomegalovirus exposure and HLA in healthy donors (dated by TCRdb to the late 2010s). In terms of the full investigation: An earlier analysis of some 500 of the donors reported 276 Gb of sequence data and around 110 million unique TCR beta sequences from 150 million to 200 million T cells. A later genetic analysis used genome-wide SNP genotypes for about 60% of the roughly 700 donors, treating that subset as a discovery cohort. High-throughput TCR immunosequencing, statistical association of individual TCRs with disease status, and machine learning were combined to predict cytomegalovirus infection status. Every repertoire in the discovery cohort had been generated on one and the same sequencing platform. Rather than using new phenotypic data, the later analysis identified candidate immune exposures from TCR beta sequences and from how often those sequences occurred across donors. To study patterns of TCR occurrence, a later analysis re-analyzed previously published TCR beta repertoires from around 700 donors and added high-resolution HLA genotyping. Among several hundred genotyped donors of the cohort, an average of approximately 200,000 unique TCR beta nucleotide sequences was sequenced per donor, of which about 18% were non-productive. HLA typing included class I and class II loci at four-digit resolution. Typing coverage varied by locus: roughly 629-640 donors for A, B, C, DRB1 and DQB1; approximately 560 for DQA1; more than 600 for DPA1; approximately 470 for DPB1. The study was designed to test whether signatures of past pathogen exposure could be identified by cataloging public T cell receptors. The genetic ancestry cluster associated with self-reported Caucasian donors included 81% of the roughly 400 genotyped donors. Donor age, sex, ethnicity and CMV serostatus were compiled together with the repertoire data. About 300 gigabases of sequencing data and approximately 84 million unique TCR sequences were included in an early release covering several hundred HLA-typed donors. Along with the roughly 610-subject first cohort, a separate validation cohort of over 90 different subjects was used. Using immunosequencing, the study profiled T cell repertoires from roughly 650 subjects and related those repertoires to cytomegalovirus serostatus. Because of strong linkage in the cohort, 5 or 6 DR-DQ haplotypes were treated as single units for association and clustering. An earlier analysis of around 540 of the donors applied high-throughput TCR beta sequencing to assess whether each TCR beta V gene segment acted as functional or pseudogenic. Overall study outcomes, separate from this receptor: Because some donors lacked HLA typing at each locus, the association tests relied only on the typed subset. While some public TCRs were present in many individuals, most TCR sequences turned up only very rarely across donors. In both the original and validation cohorts, the classifier was reported to diagnose cytomegalovirus status with high specificity and sensitivity. In this cohort, only TCR beta chains were sequenced, and detectable features were limited by the absence of alpha or paired-chain data. In an earlier analysis of under 600 of the donors, most TCR beta V segments were observed in productive rearrangements about 87% or about 30% of the time, broadly matching IMGT annotations. A group of highly shared sequence variants was considered likely to be a technical artifact of the sequencing pipeline. The presence/absence analyses assumed that sequencing depth was roughly uniform across donors, and that assumption may not be true. A later analysis found that most CMV-associated TCR beta chains appeared HLA-restricted, with HLA associations seemingly driven largely by CMV exposure. In vitro tests confirmed that a few of the cytomegalovirus-associated TCR beta chains recognize cytomegalovirus antigens. A later genetic analysis associated a missense DCLRE1C variant with V-gene and J-gene trimming of TCR beta chains, and an independent cohort replicated the association. Specific HLA alleles were associated with 16,951 TCR beta sequences at a false discovery rate of 0.05 in a later analysis. Over 15 rarely observed V segments, including chromosome 9 orphons, were excluded from the earlier analysis of approximately 500 of the donors because counts were too low. The study gave a list of more than 150 TCR beta chains associated with cytomegalovirus. A later analysis found that HLA-associated TCR beta chains were more clonally expanded and had lower generation probabilities than equally common non-associated chains. A later analysis found that TCR association rates varied across HLA loci, with DRB1 alleles showing the most associated TCRs and HLA-C alleles the fewest. The only immune exposure information available for the cohort was CMV serostatus. A later genetic analysis reported fewer N-insertions in productive TCRs among donors in an Asian-associated ancestry cluster than the roughly 700-donor mean. Some IMGT-functional V segments, including TRBV6-2 and TRBV6-3, could not be told apart with the 87-base-pair reads, so those segments were excluded. A further reported finding was that TCR beta sequences accurately predicted the HLA-A and HLA-B alleles for most subjects in the first cohort. It was suggested by the authors that the approach could potentially be generalized to other disease states and immunological phenotypes. Several of the top co-occurrence clusters appeared to be linked to parvovirus B19, influenza, CMV and Epstein-Barr virus, according to a later analysis. Linkage disequilibrium might explain the correlated functional status among segregating V segments, but an unknown experimental factor could not be ruled out. Strong co-occurrence of HLA alleles, especially DR and DQ, made assigning TCR associations to individual alleles difficult.

Trimming leaves V shorter by 11 bases and J shorter by 0 bases, with the junction holding 9 bases beyond the gene matches. The CDR3 runs 16 residues from the cysteine to the phenylalanine. The CDR3 DNA has 48 bases and is translated from base 1. Taken from the germline V gene (reference sequence), the CDR1 and CDR2 loops are MNHNY and SVGAGI. Library preparation employed the immunoSEQ multiplex PCR assay. The multiplex PCR relied on a mix of 60 forward primers for TCR Vbeta segments and 13 reverse primers for TCR Jbeta segments. A multiplex PCR assay on genomic DNA amplified the CDR3 region of rearranged TCR beta genes. The Illumina HiSeq System was used to sequence the amplified TCR beta libraries as 87-base-pair reads. Turning to the authors' computational methods: In a later analysis, tens of millions of unique TCR beta chains were counted across the roughly 610 repertoires, and roughly 10 million of these chains were shared by at least two donors. Raw reads were error-corrected and collapsed into unique sequences by a nearest-neighbor algorithm in which closely related sequences were merged to remove PCR and sequencing errors. CDR3 sequences were aligned to IMGT reference sequences to assign V, D and J gene segments. Each retained sequence needed at least a six-nucleotide match to both a V gene segment and a J gene segment. Rearrangements were classified as productive when the CDR3 lacked stop codons and remained in frame with V and J, and all other rearrangements were classified as non-productive. Following IMGT convention, CDR3 was defined as the stretch from the second conserved V-encoded cysteine up to the conserved J-encoded phenylalanine. The earlier analysis of some 600 of the donors excluded sequences that lacked an unambiguous match to a single V gene segment. In an earlier analysis of some 590 of the donors, V segments were called functional above 56.7% productive rearrangements and were called segregating when the between-donor standard deviation exceeded 5%. A statistical classification framework was built to diagnose cytomegalovirus status from the catalog of TCR beta chain sequences. In a later analysis, TCR nucleotide sequences were compared against IMGT/GENE-DB human TR gene sequences so that V and J genes could be assigned. Using the TCRdist pipeline, a later analysis assigned CDR3 sequences along with most-parsimonious VDJ recombination scenarios. In a later analysis, each TCR beta chain was defined by its CDR3 amino acid sequence together with its V-gene family, and reads lacking a unique V-gene family were excluded. As a way to deal with suspected cross-contamination and a sequencing artifact, a later analysis dropped nearly 600 nucleotide sequences that were highly shared and had low generation probability. A later analysis calculated a clonal expansion index for each public chain from normalized within-repertoire ranks of inferred template counts. Generation probabilities in a later analysis came from a VDJ recombination model fitted to out-of-frame rearrangements, and those results were checked against IGoR. In a later analysis, hypergeometric tests were used to score TCR-TCR, TCR-HLA and TCR-CMV co-occurrence, with a repertoire-size bias correction applied to TCR pairs. To estimate false discovery rates, a later analysis permuted the HLA or CMV assignments 20 times. In a later analysis, co-occurring TCRs were grouped with DBSCAN, and TCRdist sequence similarity was added when clustering was performed within HLA-allele-positive subsets. For co-occurrence clustering, repertoires with fewer than 30,000 or more than 120,000 public chains were excluded, along with several repertoires with anomalous nucleotide sharing. TCRdb mirrors the immuneACCESS table, restricted to in-frame sequences. Some clones are absent from its copies; in checked studies, under half trace to an unresolved V gene, and the reason for the others is unknown. V and J calls and clone size are those listed in that table; D and trimming were worked out from the DNA. This sample has 120,000 or so clones in its table, and 75% to 90% of those were observed once. The ten biggest clones cover 1% of the sample.

Comment on this clone: This clone's antigen is unknown. Per-base quality was not reported, and no clone a single base away is much larger than it.

The cohort was made up of roughly 670 healthy bone marrow donors. At the time of sampling, all cohort members were nominally healthy, though unrecorded immune exposures were likely present. The donor was CMV seronegative and belonged to the group of 320 or so seronegative cohort members. A peripheral blood sample was provided by each donor, and peripheral blood mononuclear cells were used for TCR beta sequencing. Genomic DNA was extracted from the blood cell samples with the Qiagen DNeasy Blood Extraction Kit. This sequence was found in a man between 40 and 49 years old in good health and CMV-seronegative. Specimen: PBMCs. This receptor chain uses TRBV6-6 and TRBJ2-2; 10 bases in the middle match TRBD1. Here is the DNA: TGTGCCGCCGGACAGGGGGGCGCCACGAACACCGGGGAGCTGTTTTTT. It translates as CAAGQGGATNTGELFF.